This note documents a single T cell receptor beta chain sequence. Library preparation (for TCRbeta) was performed with unique molecular identifiers. MiXCR was run by TCRdb on the PCR reads, yielding one entry per CDR3 protein. The repertoire consists of 200,000 to 250,000 distinct CDR3 sequences, with under 30% occurring once and the leading ten covering 4.5% to 5.5%. The data derive from a study of T-cell reconstitution after alpha-beta-depleted transplantation in children. Germline CDR1 MDHEN, CDR2 SYDVKM. The CDR3 runs 14 residues. V was pared by 6 bases and J by 5 bases, with 16 bases between. This rearrangement joins TRBV28 to TRBJ1-2, with a possible D match to TRBD1 (5 bases). Sequencing was performed on PBMCs, mostly from graft donor cells, taken 360 days after TCRalphabeta/CD19-depleted stem cell transplant. The TCR originated in a female patient aged 2 to 10 who had a stem cell transplant for congenital amegakaryocytic thrombocytopenia, so the T cells may come from the graft donor. The CDR3 is CASRTRGDRYGYTF. The CDR3 region has the DNA TGTGCCAGCAGAACTAGGGGTGATCGGTATGGCTACACCTTC.